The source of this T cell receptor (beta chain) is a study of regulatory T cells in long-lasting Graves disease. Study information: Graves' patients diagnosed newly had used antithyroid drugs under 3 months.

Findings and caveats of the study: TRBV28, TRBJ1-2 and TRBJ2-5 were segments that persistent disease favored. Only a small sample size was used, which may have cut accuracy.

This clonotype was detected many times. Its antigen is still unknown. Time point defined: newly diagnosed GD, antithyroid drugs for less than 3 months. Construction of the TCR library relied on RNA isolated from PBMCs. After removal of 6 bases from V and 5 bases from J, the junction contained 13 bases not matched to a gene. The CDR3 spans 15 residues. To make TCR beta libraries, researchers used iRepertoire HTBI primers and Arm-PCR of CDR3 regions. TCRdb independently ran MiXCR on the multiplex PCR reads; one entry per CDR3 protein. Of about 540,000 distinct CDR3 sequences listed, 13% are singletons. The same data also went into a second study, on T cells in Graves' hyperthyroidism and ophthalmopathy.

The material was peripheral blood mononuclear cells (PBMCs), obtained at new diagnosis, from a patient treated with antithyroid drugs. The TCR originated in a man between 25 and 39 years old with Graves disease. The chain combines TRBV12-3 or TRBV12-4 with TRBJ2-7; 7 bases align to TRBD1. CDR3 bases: TGTGCCAGCAGCTCACCCCGAATCACAGGGGACGAGCAGTACTTC. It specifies CASSSPRITGDEQYF.